Below are 18 T cell receptor beta chains sequenced from a single sample in a study of T cell responses to AZD1222 COVID-19 vaccine. Assay: immunoSEQ multiplex PCR; the TCRdb copy retains only in-frame clones and omits some. The top ten clones hold 8% to 10% of a sample with approximately 130,000 clones, 80% to 90% of them seen once. Sequenced here: peripheral blood, sampled 28 days after the second AZD1222 dose. These receptors were obtained from an adult who received the AZD1222 COVID-19 vaccine.

The J gene is TRBJ2-3, the V gene TRBV6-5; no definite D call. Trimming stripped 4 bases from V and 4 bases from J, with 12 bases between. The CDR3 sequence is 14 residues long. Germline V gene data show CDR1 as MNHEY and CDR2 as SVGAGI. The CDR3 spells CASSFNWYPDTQYF. CDR3 nucleotides: TGTGCCAGCAGTTTCAATTGGTACCCAGATACGCAGTATTTT.

V gene TRBV4-3 combines with J gene TRBJ1-4; 9 bases line up with TRBD1. Germline V gives CDR1 LGHNA, CDR2 YSLEER. The CDR3 contains 14 residues. Germline trimming cut 7 bases from V and 6 bases from J; bases unmatched to any gene: 6. The CDR3 bases are TGCGCCAGCACCGAGGACAGGGGCGATGAAAAACTGTTTTTT. Its translation: CASTEDRGDEKLFF.

The CDR3: CASSDPGTGSYNEQFF. In nucleotides, the CDR3 is TGCGCCAGCAGTGACCCCGGGACAGGCAGCTACAATGAGCAGTTCTTC. The J gene is TRBJ2-1, the V gene TRBV10-1, with 8 bases lining up with TRBD1. Trimming took 3 bases from V and 3 from J; bases not matched to a gene: 7. This CDR3 has 16 residues. Germline V gives CDR1 WNHNN, CDR2 SYGVQD (reference sequence).

The chain employs TRBV10-2 and TRBJ1-2; tentatively, D is TRBD1 (5 bases). This CDR3 contains 11 residues. Germline CDR1 and CDR2: WSHSY and SAAADI. V lost 10 bases, J lost 5 bases, and 11 bases lay in between. The CDR3 region has the DNA TGCGCCACCTCGACAGCGTATGGCTACACCTTC. This codes for CATSTAYGYTF.

The chain joins TRBV15 to TRBJ2-1, with TRBD2 matching 7 bases. Unmatched junction bases numbered 7, after V lost 6 bases and J lost 8 bases. Germline assignment: CDR1 LNHNV and CDR2 YYDKDF (reference sequence). The CDR3 is 13 amino acids. This CDR3 is CATRGRGQDEQFF. The CDR3 region has the DNA TGTGCCACCAGGGGGAGGGGTCAGGATGAGCAGTTCTTC.

This clone was found a few times. The rearrangement uses TRBV7-2 and TRBJ2-7; unclear D gene. Trimming pared 4 bases from V and 0 bases from J, leaving 13 bases between. Germline values: CDR1 SGHTA, CDR2 FQGNSA. CDR3 length: 15 residues. The CDR3 reads CASSSIVGPSYEQYF. The CDR3 DNA follows: TGTGCCAGCAGCTCCATTGTGGGTCCCTCCTACGAGCAGTACTTC.

The J gene is TRBJ2-2, the V gene TRBV7-2; possibly TRBD1 for D (6 bases). The germline CDR1 and CDR2 sequences are SGHTA and FQGNSA. This CDR3 comprises 15 residues. The V and J ends lost 2 bases and 5 bases respectively, with 12 bases between them. The CDR3 reads CASSLWQGKTGELFF. In DNA form, the CDR3 reads TGTGCCAGCAGCTTATGGCAGGGGAAGACCGGGGAGCTGTTTTTT.

This clone was observed once. CDR3 sequence: CASGSGRGINSPLHF. The DNA of the CDR3 is TGTGCTAGTGGGTCCGGGCGGGGCATTAATTCACCCCTCCACTTT. This chain links TRBV12-5 with TRBJ1-6, with D perhaps TRBD1 (5 bases). V was pared by 6 bases and J by 6 bases, with 15 bases between. The CDR3 totals 15 residues. The germline V gene encodes CDR1 LGHNT and CDR2 FRNRAP.

The J gene is TRBJ2-4, the V gene TRBV29-1; weak D call: TRBD1 (5 bases). The CDR3 has 13 amino acids. Germline loops: CDR1 SQVTM, CDR2 ANQGSEA. The germline V and J ends were trimmed by 7 bases and 0 bases, with 10 bases remaining between them. CDR3 in DNA: TGCAGCGGCCGAACAGGAGCCAAAAACATTCAGTACTTC. Translated, it gives CSGRTGAKNIQYF.

The chain recombines TRBV4-2 with TRBJ1-1; the D is unclear. There are 15 residues in the CDR3. Trimming stripped 0 bases from V and 0 bases from J, with 8 bases between. Germline CDR1 and CDR2: LGHNA and YNFKEQ. The CDR3 DNA follows: TGTGCCAGCAGCCAAGAGCCGGGAGTGAACACTGAAGCTTTCTTT. It specifies CASSQEPGVNTEAFF.

The chain carries TRBV30 and TRBJ1-5; 7 positions match TRBD1. The CDR3 covers 17 residues. V lost 2 bases and J lost 6; bases outside the gene matches: 16. CDR1 GTSNPN and CDR2 SVGIG come from the germline V gene (reference sequence). As DNA, the CDR3 is TGTGCCTGGAGTCCACGAGACAGGGTAAAAGGGGGTCAGCCCCAGCATTTT. The encoded protein is CAWSPRDRVKGGQPQHF. The complete variable domain, with remaining parts taken from reference TRBV30 and TRBJ1-5, reads SQTIHQWPATLVQPVGSPLSLECTVEGTSNPNLYWYRQAAGRGLQLLFYSVGIGQISSEVPQNLSASRPQDRQFILSSKKLLLSDSGFYLCAWSPRDRVKGGQPQHFGDGTRLSIL.

The chain couples TRBV3-1 (or the pseudogene TRBV3-2) to TRBJ1-6; D is uncertain. V lost 4 bases to trimming and J lost 5 bases, with 6 bases between them. The CDR3 extends over 13 amino acids. The germline gives CDR1 LGHDT, CDR2 YNNKEL (reference sequence). The CDR3 loop is CASSPRDNSPLHF. CDR3 DNA sequence: TGTGCCAGCAGCCCCCGCGATAATTCACCCCTCCACTTT.

This chain joins TRBV27 and TRBJ1-1, with TRBD1 matching 8 bases. CDR3 length equals 13 residues. In germline, CDR1 is MNHEY, CDR2 SMNVEV (reference sequence). After removal of 5 bases from V and 5 bases from J, the junction contained 4 bases not matched to a gene. In DNA form, the CDR3 reads TGTGCCAGCAGTGCCTACAGGGGGACTGAAGCTTTCTTT. This sequence encodes CASSAYRGTEAFF.

The CDR3 is CASSWDIGQPQHF. The CDR3 coding sequence is TGTGCCAGCAGCTGGGACATCGGTCAGCCCCAGCATTTT. The chain combines TRBV28 with TRBJ1-5; D is possibly TRBD1 (6 bases). The CDR3 has 13 residues. Germline V CDR1 and CDR2: MDHEN, SYDVKM. Trimming left V 6 bases short and J 6 bases short, with 12 bases between.

The chain employs TRBV7-3 and TRBJ2-1, with no clear D. Per germline, CDR1 SGHTA and CDR2 FQGTGA. Trimming stripped 4 bases from V and 9 bases from J, with 13 bases between. The CDR3 totals 13 residues. The CDR3 here is CASSWAQTGEQFF. CDR3 sequence (DNA): TGTGCCAGCAGCTGGGCCCAAACCGGTGAGCAGTTCTTC.

V and J are TRBV5-1 and TRBJ1-1, with a tentative D call TRBD1 (5 bases). The germline V gene encodes CDR1 SGHRS and CDR2 YFSETQ. The CDR3 consists of 14 residues. The germline V and J ends were trimmed by 3 bases and 3 bases, with 12 bases remaining between them. CDR3 nucleotide sequence: TGCGCCAGCAGCTCTTTTGGGGGAGACACTGAAGCTTTCTTT. It specifies CASSSFGGDTEAFF.

The gene calls are TRBV10-3 and TRBJ2-6; a weak D match, TRBD1 (6 bases). The germline V gene encodes CDR1 ENHRY and CDR2 SYGVKD. This CDR3 is built from 16 residues. Trimming pared 5 bases from V and 0 bases from J, leaving 11 bases between. The CDR3 loop reads CAISTSGDSGANVLTF. CDR3 in DNA: TGTGCCATCAGTACTTCAGGGGACTCTGGGGCCAACGTCCTGACTTTC.

This chain joins TRBV5-4 and TRBJ2-5; 11 bases match TRBD2. The germline V gene has CDR1 SGHNT and CDR2 YYREEE (reference sequence). The V gene end was trimmed by 1 base and the J gene end by 4 bases; junction bases not matched to a gene: 6. CDR3 length: 16 amino acids. CDR3 in amino acids: CASSLILAGDGETQYF. CDR3 bases: TGTGCCAGCAGCTTGATACTAGCGGGAGATGGAGAGACCCAGTACTTC.